This record covers a single T cell receptor beta chain. This clone has more than one count but fewer than ten. What this receptor recognizes is not known. No base quality values were provided; no much bigger clone lies one nucleotide off. The data originate from a study of human CD4 T cells and Enterobacteriaceae (dated by TCRdb to 2020 to 2022). The research as a whole found: Reactivity of ex vivo clonotypes was inferred only by matching nucleotide sequences to CFSE-low cultures from the same donors. In ex vivo samples, clonotypes with broad cross-reactivity seemed more expanded than specific clonotypes, as 11 of 19 and about 65% of the roughly 35 fell within the top 5%.

On a FACSAria III, memory CD4+ T cells were FACS-sorted to over 95% purity, defined as all CD4+ cells except CD45RA+CCR7+CD95- naive cells. Healthy donor blood was obtained from blood donation centers in Switzerland. Total CD4+ T cells and monocytes were enriched by positive selection with CD4 and CD14 magnetic microbeads. CD8+, CD14+, CD16+, CD56+, CD19+ and CD25-bright cells were excluded prior to sorting. In a couple of blood donors, total memory CD4+ T cells were sequenced directly ex vivo to assess in vivo expansion of bacteria-reactive clonotypes. Isolation of peripheral blood mononuclear cells from donor blood was performed with Ficoll-Paque Plus. Deep-level sequencing was performed on ex vivo total memory CD4+ samples, with a detection sensitivity of one cell in 200,000. The QIAamp DNA Micro Kit was used to extract genomic DNA from cell pellets, and spectrophotometry was used to check the quantity and purity of the genomic DNA. The immunoSEQ multiplex PCR assay was used to amplify TCR Vbeta CDR3 regions. Amplicons were sequenced on the Illumina HiSeq platform. Retrieved sequences were 87 nucleotides long and contained the CDR3 region. The published analysis was carried out like this. Each unique productive TCR Vbeta nucleotide sequence counted as a clonotype and was quantified by productive template frequency from ImmunoSEQ Analyzer V3.0. A threshold set at the top 5th percentile of each frequency-ranked repertoire was used to define expanded clonotypes. Repertoire overlap was calculated as Chao-Jaccard using the R package fossil and displayed by nonmetric multidimensional scaling using the R package MASS. Here the immuneACCESS table is served through TCRdb, limited to in-frame sequences with V and J called. Missing clones are a known gap in these copies; in checked studies unresolved V genes cover under half, and the rest lacks a known reason. Clonal size and the V and J genes are those of that table, whereas D and trimming came from the DNA. Present in this sample are some 29,000 clones, approximately 84% of which were seen just once. The ten largest clonotypes hold over 1.5% of the sample.

This receptor was identified in a human donor in good health. The sequencing input was memory CD4+ T cells from blood. The cell subset or site label, as the study defines it: total memory CD4 T cells sorted directly ex vivo, unstimulated.

The sequenced DNA: TGTGCCAGCTCACCCGGACAGGGCTACTATGGCTACACCTTC. It encodes CASSPGQGYYGYTF. Recombination joined TRBV18 with TRBJ1-2; 8 bases in the junction line up with TRBD1. CDR1 and CDR2, per the germline V gene, are KGHSH and LQKENI. V is trimmed back by 3 bases and J by 3 bases, and the junction contains 3 bases that no gene match accounts for. The CDR3 starts with the cysteine, ends with the phenylalanine, and has 14 residues. The only DNA kept is the CDR3, 42 bases in frame from the first base.